The 10 T cell receptor beta chains given below trace back to one sample, sequenced in a study of blood T cell repertoires in COVID-19. The protocol was immunoSEQ multiplex PCR, while the TCRdb copy is restricted to in-frame clones and leaves out a portion. The repertoire holds 250,000 to 350,000 clones, with approximately 89% as singletons. Input material: peripheral blood. Receptors were obtained from a woman aged 55-69 years with acute or convalescent COVID-19.

J is TRBJ2-7 and V is TRBV28, with 14 bases lining up with TRBD2. Germline loops: CDR1 MDHEN, CDR2 SYDVKM. Trimming at V came to 2 bases and at J to 3 bases, leaving 9 bases not matched to a gene. The CDR3 is 18 residues long. The CDR3 protein is CASSLPRLAGGPNYEQYF. In DNA form, the CDR3 reads TGTGCCAGCAGTTTACCGCGACTAGCGGGAGGGCCCAACTACGAGCAGTACTTC.

This CDR3 reads CASSLRLAGATSTDTQYF. In DNA form, the CDR3 reads TGTGCCAGCAGTTTACGGCTAGCGGGCGCCACTAGCACAGATACGCAGTATTTT. The V call is TRBV27, the J call TRBJ2-3; the match to TRBD2 covers 8 bases. CDR3 length equals 18 residues. The V gene end was trimmed by 2 bases and the J gene end by 0 bases; junction bases not matched to a gene: 10. CDR1 is MNHEY and CDR2 is SMNVEV in the germline V gene (reference sequence).

The chain is built from TRBV14 and TRBJ2-1; the match to TRBD1 covers 8 bases. J was trimmed by 3 bases and V by 3 bases; bases with no gene match: 10. The length of the CDR3 is 17 residues. CDR1 is SGHDN and CDR2 is FVKESK in the germline V gene. CDR3 sequence (DNA): TGTGCCAGCAGCCACCGGACAGGGAGCTATTTCTACAATGAGCAGTTCTTC. Its protein is CASSHRTGSYFYNEQFF. Based on the CDR3 plus reference TRBV14 and TRBJ2-1, the full variable domain is EAGVTQFPSHSVIEKGQTVTLRCDPISGHDNLYWYRRVMGKEIKFLLHFVKESKQDESGMPNNRFLAERTGGTYSTLKVQPAELEDSGVYFCASSHRTGSYFYNEQFFGPGTRLTVL.

The gene calls are TRBV19 and TRBJ1-4; 7 bases match TRBD1. The CDR3 runs to 15 residues. Germline-derived CDR1 and CDR2 are LNHDA and SQIVND (reference sequence). The junction had 9 bases not matched to a gene; V was cut back by 6 bases and J by 5 bases. The CDR3 DNA follows: TGTGCCAGTAGCAACGGACAGGCCGTGAATGAAAAACTGTTTTTT. It translates to CASSNGQAVNEKLFF. The full variable domain, in which reference TRBV19 and TRBJ1-4 provide the parts outside the CDR3, is DGGITQSPKYLFRKEGQNVTLSCEQNLNHDAMYWYRQDPGQGLRLIYYSQIVNDFQKGDIAEGYSVSREKKESFPLTVTSAQKNPTAFYLCASSNGQAVNEKLFFGSGTQLSVL.

J is TRBJ2-7 and V is TRBV9; TRBD2 agrees at 7 bases. Germline loops: CDR1 SGDLS, CDR2 YYNGEE. The CDR3 sequence is 15 residues long. V shed 7 bases, J shed 1 base, and the junction held 11 bases outside the gene matches. The CDR3 DNA sequence: TGTGCCAGCGCCAACGGGGCTAGCGGTTCCTACGAGCAGTACTTC. Encoded protein: CASANGASGSYEQYF.

This clone was detected a few times. This chain connects TRBV2 to TRBJ2-2; 10 bases match TRBD1. The CDR3 has 14 amino acids. After removal of 6 bases from V and 6 bases from J, the junction contained 4 bases not matched to a gene. Germline lookup yields CDR1 SNHLY and CDR2 FYNNEI. In nucleotides, the CDR3 is TGTGCCAGCAGGACAGGGGGCGGCTCCGGGGAGCTGTTTTTT. Translated: CASRTGGGSGELFF. The whole variable domain, filled in from reference TRBV2 and TRBJ2-2, reads EPEVTQTPSHQVTQMGQEVILRCVPISNHLYFYWYRQILGQKVEFLVSFYNNEISEKSEIFDDQFSVERPDGSNFTLKIRSTKLEDSAMYFCASRTGGGSGELFFGEGSRLTVL.

The chain has TRBV6-5 and TRBJ2-1; maybe TRBD2 (6 bases). Germline loops: CDR1 MNHEY, CDR2 SVGAGI. The V gene lost 8 bases and the J gene lost 13 bases, with 18 bases spanning the gap. The CDR3 totals 12 residues. CDR3 amino acids: CASGEVGWSQFF. CDR3 DNA: TGTGCCAGCGGGGAGGTCGGGTGGTCTCAGTTCTTC.

V is TRBV6-4 and J is TRBJ2-2; tentative D call: TRBD1 (5 bases). V gave up 4 bases and J gave up 0 bases, with 12 bases separating them. CDR3 length equals 16 residues. CDR1 and CDR2 from the germline V gene are MRHNA and SNTAGT. The DNA for the CDR3 is TGTGCCAGCAGTGCCCAGGGCCCCGCGAACACCGGGGAGCTGTTTTTT. The encoded protein is CASSAQGPANTGELFF.

The J gene is TRBJ2-7, the V gene TRBV15; 11 positions agree with TRBD1. Trimming at V came to 0 bases and at J to 3 bases, leaving 4 bases not matched to a gene. CDR3 size: 16 residues. The germline V gene has CDR1 LNHNV and CDR2 YYDKDF (reference sequence). CDR3 in DNA: TGTGCCACCAGCAGAGACCGGACAGGGGGCGGCTACGAGCAGTACTTC. It yields the protein CATSRDRTGGGYEQYF.

This clone came up once. V gene TRBV10-3 combines with J gene TRBJ1-6; 8 bases agree with TRBD1. From germline, CDR1 is ENHRY and CDR2 SYGVKD. The V segment lost 8 bases and the J segment 10 bases; nucleotides outside the gene matches: 4. The CDR3 is made up of 12 amino acids. CDR3 sequence: CAIQTGESPLHF. The DNA of the CDR3 is TGTGCCATCCAGACAGGGGAGTCACCCCTCCACTTT.